The sample holds a few counts of the clone carrying this T cell receptor (beta chain). Its antigen is not identified. HTBI primers from iRepertoire and Arm-PCR of CDR3 regions yielded the TCR beta libraries. TCRdb used MiXCR to reprocess the multiplex PCR reads, holding one entry per CDR3 protein. The sample gives around 500,000 distinct CDR3 sequences, 13% of which show up once; roughly a tenth is in the top ten. Germline V gives CDR1 SGDLS, CDR2 YYNGEE. V lost 4 bases and J lost 0, with 12 bases in between. The CDR3 covers 15 residues. This sample is drawn from a study of regulatory T cells in long-lasting Graves disease. Time point of the sample: newly diagnosed GD, antithyroid drugs for less than 3 months. The authors made the TCR library using RNA they extracted from PBMCs. Study-wide results and caveats: Patients with persistent Graves' had lower TCR diversity than newly diagnosed patients.

The sample also formed part of further work on T cells in Graves' hyperthyroidism and ophthalmopathy. That publication notes: Orbital computed tomography, thyroid ultrasound, serum thyroxine and TRAb, and clinical symptoms together informed the diagnoses. When the TCR CDR3 underwent first-round RT-PCR, the HTBI primer set was used. Most thyroid clonotypes that were expanded above 0.001 also turned up in blood.

The TCR sequence derives from a man under 40 with Graves disease. This chain connects TRBV9 to TRBJ2-3; tentatively, D is TRBD1 or TRBD2 (5 bases each). The sequenced sample was peripheral blood mononuclear cells (PBMCs), obtained at new diagnosis, from a patient treated with antithyroid drugs. CDR3 bases: TGTGCCAGCAGCCCAGAGGGGCTCAGCACAGATACGCAGTATTTT. This encodes CASSPEGLSTDTQYF.